This TCR beta chain stems from a study of human T cells and chemical hapten exposure. Study information: For sensitization, 2% DPC was applied to an approximately 2 cm by approximately 2 cm patch of upper inner arm skin. Small pooled library volume differences mainly caused per-sample TCR yield variation.

General observations from the study: The presence of alopecia in the donors means their immune response may differ from healthy people's.

The library gave individual cDNA molecules unique molecular identifiers. TCRdb used MiXCR to reprocess the RACE reads, holding one entry per CDR3 protein. The sample has a few hundred thousand distinct CDR3 sequences; over 5% are singletons. The time point was: pre-sensitization, week 0. Specified treatment: therapeutic diphenylcyclopropenone sensitization with weekly scalp DPC. Looked up from germline, CDR1 is SGHRS and CDR2 is YFSETQ. With 2 bases removed from V and 6 bases from J, the gap between germline ends came to 15 bases. CDR3 size: 15 residues. This clonotype turned up a few times. The target antigen is unknown.

This sequence joins TRBV5-1 and TRBJ1-3; no clear D. Here the sequenced sample was whole blood, taken in connection with sensitization to the hapten diphenylcyclopropenone (DPC). The TCR comes from a woman aged 18 to 35 with alopecia areata. Some clones in this sample may be carry-over from other donors' samples. CDR3 coding DNA: TGCGCCAGCAGCTTATCCAGGACTGCCGAAAACACCATATATTTT. Its protein is CASSLSRTAENTIYF.